This T cell receptor beta chain derives from a study of cytomegalovirus exposure and HLA in healthy donors. Study observations and caveats: Previously analyzed data showed that most TCR beta V segments were productive at a frequency of about 90% or about 30%.

The PCR contained 60 Vbeta and 13 Jbeta primers. The repertoire was sequenced with immunoSEQ multiplex PCR; TCRdb's copy has only in-frame clones and lacks some. The sample holds about 150,000 clones, 80% seen once. In the case of this clone: What it binds is unknown.

The sample comprised PBMCs. The sequence derives from a man aged 25 to 40 in good health and CMV-seropositive.

DNA for the CDR3: TGTGCCAGCAGCTTAGGACAGGGCTCCTACGAGCAGTACTTC. Translation gives CASSLGQGSYEQYF. The chain joins TRBV5-6 to TRBJ2-5; 8 bases match TRBD1. The end of the DNA is better explained by TRBJ2-7, so the J call may be wrong. The CDR3 loop spans 14 amino acids. Germline CDR1 is SGHDT and CDR2 is YYEEEE.